One sample yielded the 27 T cell receptor beta chains listed below, sequenced in a study of blood T cell repertoires in COVID-19 (dated by TCRdb to 2018 to 2021). Receptors were amplified or captured by the immunoSEQ multiplex PCR assay. As stored in TCRdb, this immuneACCESS dataset retains in-frame rearrangements with V and J assigned. A fraction of the clones does not appear; measured against another copy, unresolved V genes explain less than half of the discrepancy, and the remainder lacks a known reason. The sample yields 150,000 to 250,000 clones; around four fifths were counted once. The biggest ten clones account for about 6.9% of the sample. The sequenced sample consisted of peripheral blood. The source of these receptors is a human donor with acute or convalescent COVID-19. The donor label of this sample is uncertain.

The chain uses TRBV12-3 or TRBV12-4 and TRBJ1-2, with no clear D. The CDR3 loop spans 13 amino acids. Trimming cost V 2 bases and J 3 bases, with 7 bases left between them. CDR3 in amino acids: CASSLREDYGYTF. For the CDR3, the DNA is TGTGCCAGCAGTTTACGGGAGGACTATGGCTACACCTTC.

This clone was found once. This chain uses TRBV27 with TRBJ1-3, with TRBD1 as a possible D gene (5 bases). CDR1 is MNHEY, CDR2 SMNVEV, per germline (reference sequence). V lost 6 bases to trimming and J lost 0 bases, with 18 bases between them. The CDR3 is 17 amino acids. Here the CDR3 reads CASSDQGLGSSGNTIYF. Written as DNA, the CDR3 is TGTGCCAGCAGCGATCAGGGCCTAGGATCCTCTGGAAACACCATATATTTT.

The chain has TRBV6-2 or TRBV6-3 and TRBJ2-1; 8 bases map to TRBD2. V dropped 0 bases and J dropped 9; count of bases not matched to a gene: 7. This CDR3 spans 15 amino acids. Germline CDR1 and CDR2: MNHEY and SVGEGT. For the CDR3, the DNA is TGTGCCAGCAGTTACTCGGGACTAGGAATGGTTGAGCAGTTCTTC. Translation: CASSYSGLGMVEQFF.

This CDR3 is CAISEPTGVGTGELFF. The CDR3 DNA sequence: TGTGCCATCAGTGAACCGACAGGGGTAGGAACCGGGGAGCTGTTTTTT. The rearrangement links TRBV10-3 to TRBJ2-2, with 8 bases fitting TRBD1. The V gene end was trimmed by 3 bases and the J gene end by 5 bases; junction bases not matched to a gene: 8. This CDR3 region has 16 residues. Germline CDR1 ENHRY, CDR2 SYGVKD.

The genes are TRBV19 and TRBJ2-7; no clear D gene. The germline gives CDR1 LNHDA, CDR2 SQIVND (reference sequence). The V and J ends lost 4 bases and 3 bases respectively, with 10 bases between them. The CDR3 is 13 residues long. In nucleotides, the CDR3 is TGTGCCAGTAGTACGCCGGGTCTCTACGAGCAGTACTTC. Protein product: CASSTPGLYEQYF.

To note about this clone: The same CDR3 also results from other DNA sequences found in this sample. The gene calls are TRBV2 and TRBJ1-5, with 9 bases lining up with TRBD1. CDR3 length: 14 residues. Germline V gene sequence: CDR1 SNHLY, CDR2 FYNNEI. V was pared by 6 bases and J by 4 bases, with 4 bases of the junction left unmatched. CDR3 DNA sequence: TGTGCCAGCAGGGGACAGGGTTATAATCAGCCCCAGCATTTT. The encoded protein is CASRGQGYNQPQHF.

The CDR3 bases are TGTGCCAGCAGCTGGGGGCAGGGTAGGTTAAAGGCCCTAGCCAAAAACATTCAGTACTTC. Amino acid sequence: CASSWGQGRLKALAKNIQYF. V and J are TRBV7-4 and TRBJ2-4; possible D gene TRBD1, 6 bases. Germline V gives CDR1 SGHVT, CDR2 SQSDAQ. The CDR3 is 20 residues long. V lost 4 bases to trimming and J lost 0 bases, with 25 bases between them. Together with reference TRBV7-4 and TRBJ2-4, the CDR3 gives the full variable domain: GAGVSQSPRYKVAKRGRDVALRCDSISGHVTLYWYRQTLGQGSEVLTYSQSDAQRDKSGRPSGRFSAERPERSVSTLKIQRTEQGDSAVYLCASSWGQGRLKALAKNIQYFGAGTRLSVL.

The chain employs TRBV29-1 and TRBJ2-1, with D perhaps TRBD2 (6 bases). This CDR3 contains 14 residues. Germline CDR1 SQVTM, CDR2 ANQGSEA. V dropped 7 bases and J dropped 3 bases, with 16 bases sitting between them. CDR3 bases: TGCAGCGCAGAAGACCGGGACTTCTACAATGAGCAGTTCTTC. It yields the protein CSAEDRDFYNEQFF.

This clone showed up many times. The chain combines TRBV28 with TRBJ1-2; 8 nucleotides line up with TRBD1. The V segment lost 6 bases and the J segment 2 bases; nucleotides outside the gene matches: 5. Germline V gene sequence: CDR1 MDHEN, CDR2 SYDVKM. The CDR3 has 14 amino acids. The CDR3 region has the DNA TGTGCCAGCAGGGGGACAGGTTTCAACTATGGCTACACCTTC. Translating gives CASRGTGFNYGYTF.

The V gene is TRBV6-1, the J gene TRBJ1-1; no firm D call. This CDR3 spans 14 amino acids. V lost 1 base and J 1 base, leaving 7 bases between the germline ends. The germline V gene encodes CDR1 MNHNS and CDR2 SASEGT. The CDR3 DNA reads as TGTGCCAGCAGTGAAGTTAACAGGAACACTGAAGCTTTCTTT. Translated, it gives CASSEVNRNTEAFF.

The chain has TRBV19 and TRBJ1-1; D is unresolved. In germline, CDR1 is LNHDA, CDR2 SQIVND (reference sequence). The CDR3 is 14 residues long. Trimming took 0 bases from V and 0 from J, leaving 5 bases between them. Here the CDR3 reads CASSIETLNTEAFF. For the CDR3, the DNA is TGTGCCAGTAGTATAGAGACTCTGAACACTGAAGCTTTCTTT.

The chain has TRBV6-5 and TRBJ1-5; no firm D call. CDR1 is MNHEY and CDR2 is SVGAGI in the germline V gene. The CDR3 is 14 amino acids. The V gene lost 5 bases and the J gene lost 6 bases, with 14 bases spanning the gap. The CDR3 reads CASSPSRPGQPQHF. The CDR3 DNA reads as TGTGCCAGCAGTCCATCGAGGCCCGGTCAGCCCCAGCATTTT.

V usage is TRBV6-1 and J usage is TRBJ1-2, with D perhaps TRBD1 (6 bases). This CDR3 comprises 15 residues. Trimming shortened V by 1 base and J by 2 bases, and 11 bases separated the two germline ends. In germline, CDR1 is MNHNS, CDR2 SASEGT. The CDR3 is CASSEGKGGNYGYTF. The CDR3 DNA follows: TGTGCCAGCAGTGAAGGGAAAGGGGGAAACTATGGCTACACCTTC.

This clone was recorded a few times. CDR3 protein: CASSLSGGPNYGYTF. The CDR3 DNA reads TGTGCCAGCAGTTTAAGCGGGGGGCCGAACTATGGCTACACCTTC. The chain is built from TRBV28 and TRBJ1-2; D may be TRBD1 (6 bases). Trimming left V 2 bases short and J 2 bases short, with 12 bases between. Looked up from germline, CDR1 is MDHEN and CDR2 is SYDVKM. The CDR3 covers 15 residues.

The chain links TRBV6-5 to TRBJ2-7; D ambiguous. V was pared by 9 bases and J by 0 bases, with 6 bases between. Germline V gives CDR1 MNHEY, CDR2 SVGAGI. The CDR3 has 11 residues. CDR3 in amino acids: CASLNSYEQYF. Written as DNA, the CDR3 is TGTGCCAGTCTAAACTCCTACGAGCAGTACTTC.

The chain uses TRBV7-2 and TRBJ2-7; D gene uncertain. The CDR3 consists of 14 residues. The germline V gene encodes CDR1 SGHTA and CDR2 FQGNSA. Trimming took off 2 bases at V and 2 bases at J, with 10 bases between the two ends. The CDR3 protein is CASSLNPGAYEQYF. CDR3 DNA: TGTGCCAGCAGCTTAAATCCAGGTGCCTACGAGCAGTACTTC.

The genes are TRBV6-5 and TRBJ2-5; 8 nucleotides align to TRBD2. V shed 7 bases, J shed 4 bases, and the junction held 8 bases outside the gene matches. The CDR3 runs 14 residues. Germline CDR1 reads MNHEY; CDR2 reads SVGAGI. CDR3 DNA sequence: TGTGCCAGCATGCCCGGGAGGGCCATAGAGACCCAGTACTTC. This sequence encodes CASMPGRAIETQYF.

J is TRBJ2-1 and V is TRBV29-1, with TRBD1 as a possible D gene (6 bases). V was pared by 1 base and J by 5 bases, with 9 bases between. The CDR3 length is 13 residues. Germline CDR1 is SQVTM and CDR2 is ANQGSEA. This CDR3 is CSVEGQAHNEQFF. In nucleotides, the CDR3 is TGCAGCGTTGAAGGACAGGCCCACAATGAGCAGTTCTTC.

This rearrangement joins TRBV7-2 to TRBJ2-6; D is unresolved. The germline V and J ends were trimmed by 5 bases and 0 bases, with 14 bases remaining between them. Germline V lookup: CDR1 SGHTA, CDR2 FQGNSA. The CDR3 is made up of 17 amino acids. The CDR3 nucleotides read TGTGCCAGCAGCCCAGACCGGGTAATCTCTGGGGCCAACGTCCTGACTTTC. Its translation is CASSPDRVISGANVLTF.

A single count supports this clone. The sample has other DNA sequences that encode this CDR3 too. The rearrangement uses TRBV6-5 and TRBJ1-5; D is undetermined. V lost 6 bases and J 0 bases, leaving 6 bases between the germline ends. The CDR3 has 13 residues. CDR1 and CDR2 (germline): MNHEY, SVGAGI. The CDR3 DNA reads as TGTGCCAGCAGACTTTATAGCAATCAGCCCCAGCATTTT. As protein: CASRLYSNQPQHF.

The chain recombines TRBV7-7 with TRBJ2-2; the D gene is possibly TRBD2 (7 bases). Deletions cut 5 bases from V and 5 bases from J, with 15 bases between. CDR1 SSHAT and CDR2 FNYEAQ come from the germline V gene (reference sequence). There are 15 residues in the CDR3. In DNA form, the CDR3 reads TGTGCCAGCAGCCCTTATAGGGGGGGGACCGGGGAGCTGTTTTTT. Protein product: CASSPYRGGTGELFF.

Comment on this clone: One junction end disagrees with the germline gene, perhaps due to a read error. The chain recombines TRBV27 with TRBJ1-5; D gene uncertain. The CDR3 loop spans 15 amino acids. The germline gives CDR1 MNHEY, CDR2 SMNVEV (reference sequence). CDR3 DNA: TGTGCCAGCAGTTTAGAATTTCGGAGCAGTCAGCCCCAGCATTTT. Translated, it gives CASSLEFRSSQPQHF.

The chain employs TRBV6-5 and TRBJ2-7; TRBD1 agrees at 8 bases. In germline, CDR1 is MNHEY, CDR2 SVGAGI. Trimming removed 5 bases from V and 3 bases from J; junction bases left unmatched: 6. This CDR3 is built from 14 residues. The CDR3 DNA is TGTGCCAGCAGTCCTATTGGACAGGGCTACGAGCAGTACTTC. This codes for CASSPIGQGYEQYF.

This chain links TRBV7-2 with TRBJ1-5, with 7 bases matching TRBD1. The J segment lost 6 bases and the V segment lost 1 base, leaving 9 bases of the junction unmatched. CDR3 length equals 16 residues. Per germline, CDR1 SGHTA and CDR2 FQGNSA. The CDR3: CASSLVSARGSQPQHF. The CDR3 DNA sequence: TGTGCCAGCAGCTTAGTTAGTGCCAGGGGGAGTCAGCCCCAGCATTTT.

The table lists this clone with a few counts. The genes are TRBV13 and TRBJ2-1; 8 bases agree with TRBD1. Germline loops: CDR1 PRHDT, CDR2 FYEKMQ (reference sequence). CDR3 length: 19 residues. V lost 5 bases and J lost 0; bases outside the gene matches: 15. CDR3 amino acids: CASSLNYGDRYHSYNEQFF. The CDR3 nucleotides read TGTGCCAGCAGCCTTAATTATGGGGACAGGTACCACTCCTACAATGAGCAGTTCTTC.

V is TRBV7-9 and J is TRBJ2-2; a weak D match, TRBD2 (5 bases). The CDR3 extends over 16 amino acids. Germline V gene data show CDR1 as SEHNR and CDR2 as FQNEAQ (reference sequence). Trimming stripped 1 base from V and 4 bases from J, with 13 bases between. The CDR3 spells CASSLGASPSTGELFF. CDR3 nucleotides: TGTGCCAGCAGCTTAGGAGCTAGCCCAAGCACCGGGGAGCTGTTTTTT.

The V and J genes are TRBV7-2 and TRBJ2-7; TRBD2 aligns across 12 bases. V shed 6 bases, J shed 2 bases, and the junction held 5 bases outside the gene matches. In germline, CDR1 is SGHTA, CDR2 FQGNSA. This CDR3 region has 15 residues. Here the CDR3 DNA reads TGTGCCAGCAGAGACCGGACTAGCGGGACCTACGAGCAGTACTTC. Amino acids: CASRDRTSGTYEQYF.